This T cell receptor beta chain was documented in a study of post-analysis software for immune sequencing data. Study information: Patients with relapsing-remitting, secondary progressive and progressive-relapsing multiple sclerosis courses were all represented.

This clonotype has just one count. Its antigen is unknown. Findings and caveats of the study: TRBV5-6, TRBV5-1 and TRBV20-1 were among roughly five TRBV segments more frequent in patients than controls. Analysis by F measure revealed that same-batch samples clustered strongly together. Patients with multiple sclerosis recorded significantly lower normalized Chao1 diversity than controls, the study found.

TCR beta libraries were prepared from cDNA with unique molecular identifiers. The source material, roughly 0.9 to 11 million T cells, gave rise to 500,000 or so cDNA molecules. From the PCR reads, TCRdb called clonotypes with MiXCR, one entry per CDR3 protein. The table includes some 800,000 distinct CDR3 sequences, about 43% detected once. The CDR3 is made up of 15 amino acids. Germline CDR1 is LNHDA and CDR2 is SQIVND (reference sequence). V lost 5 bases and J lost 4, with 17 bases in between. The genes are TRBV19 and TRBJ2-5; no definite D call. This receptor was taken from a girl aged 5 to 17 with multiple sclerosis. The sample was blood. Here the CDR3 DNA reads TGTGCCAGTAGTTACGGCCCTGCGACGGGAGAGACCCAGTACTTC. This gives the protein CASSYGPATGETQYF.